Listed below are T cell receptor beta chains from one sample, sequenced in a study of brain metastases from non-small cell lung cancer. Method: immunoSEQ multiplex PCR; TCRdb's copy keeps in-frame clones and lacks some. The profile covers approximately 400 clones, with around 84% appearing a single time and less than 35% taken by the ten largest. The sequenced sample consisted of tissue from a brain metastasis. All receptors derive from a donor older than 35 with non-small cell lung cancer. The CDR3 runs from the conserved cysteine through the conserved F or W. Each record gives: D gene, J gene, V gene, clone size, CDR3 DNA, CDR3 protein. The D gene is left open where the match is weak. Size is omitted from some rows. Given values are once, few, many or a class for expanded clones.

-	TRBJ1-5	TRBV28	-	TGTGCCAGCAGTTCTACAGGAAATAGCAATCAGCCCCAGCATTTT	CASSSTGNSNQPQHF
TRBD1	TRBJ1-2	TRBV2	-	TGTGCCAGCAACAGGGGTTTGATTGGGACTCGGGGCGATGGCTACACCTTC	CASNRGLIGTRGDGYTF
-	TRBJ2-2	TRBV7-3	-	TGTGCCAGCAGCTCCCGAGGCGGCTCGTATGGCGGGGAGCTGTTTTTT	CASSSRGGSYGGELFF
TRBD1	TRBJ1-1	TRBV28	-	TGTGCCAGCAGGGACATCTCGACAGGGAGGCCGGGGGTCACTGAAGCTTTCTTT	CASRDISTGRPGVTEAFF
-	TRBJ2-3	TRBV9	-	TGTGCCAGCAGCGTAGGGAGCCTTAGCACAGATACGCAGTATTTT	CASSVGSLSTDTQYF
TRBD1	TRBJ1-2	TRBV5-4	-	TGTGCCAGCAGCCCGAAAGGGACAGCGCCTTATGGCTACACCTTC	CASSPKGTAPYGYTF
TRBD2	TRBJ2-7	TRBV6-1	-	TGTGCCAGCAGTGAAGAACACCTAGCGGGGGGCGCCTACGAGCAGTACTTC	CASSEEHLAGGAYEQYF
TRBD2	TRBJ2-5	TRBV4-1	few	TGCGCCAGCAGCCCCCCGGCTGGATTAGCGGGGGCCTCACAAGAGACCCAGTACTTC	CASSPPAGLAGASQETQYF
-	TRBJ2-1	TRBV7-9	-	TGTGCCAGCAGCTTCCCACTAGGTGAGCAGTTCTTC	CASSFPLGEQFF
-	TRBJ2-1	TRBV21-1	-	TGTGCCAGCAGCGCCTTATTAGCTACACCTCCCGACAATGAGCAGTTCTTC	CASSALLATPPDNEQFF
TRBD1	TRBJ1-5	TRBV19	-	TGTGCCAGTAGTATCCGGGACAGGGGGAATCAGCCCCAGCATTTT	CASSIRDRGNQPQHF
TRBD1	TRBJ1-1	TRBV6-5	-	TGTGCCAGCAGTCCGTGGGGACAGGGGCGCACTGAAGCTTTCTTT	CASSPWGQGRTEAFF
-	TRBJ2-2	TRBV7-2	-	TGTGCCAGCAGCTTAGTTTCAACCGGGGAGCTGTTTTTT	CASSLVSTGELFF
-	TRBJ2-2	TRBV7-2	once	TGTGCCAGTAAGGACAGACCAGTGAACACCGGGGAGCTGTTTTTT	CASKDRPVNTGELFF
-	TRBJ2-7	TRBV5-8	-	TGTGCCAGCAGTTTGGCCAAGGGCCTACGGTGGGAGCAGTACTTC	CASSLAKGLRWEQYF
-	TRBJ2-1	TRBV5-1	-	TGCGCCAGCAGCTTGGGTCGGGGGCTGTCGTCGAGCTCCTACAATGAGCAGTTCTTC	CASSLGRGLSSSSYNEQFF
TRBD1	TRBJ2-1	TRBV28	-	TGTGCCAGCAGTGGACAGGGGGCAGGGGAGCAGTTCTTC	CASSGQGAGEQFF
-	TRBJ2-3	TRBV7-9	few	TGTGCCAGCAGCCTCGGTGCCACAGATACGCAGTATTTT	CASSLGATDTQYF
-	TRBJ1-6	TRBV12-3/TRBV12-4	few	TGTGCCAGCAGTCGAATCCCTGGTTCACCCCTCCACTTT	CASSRIPGSPLHF
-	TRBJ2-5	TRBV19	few	TGTGCCAGTAGGTCGTTTGAGGCCCAGTACTTC	CASRSFEAQYF
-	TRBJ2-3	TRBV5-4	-	TGTGCCAGCAGCTTAATGACTAGGACAGATACGCAGTATTTT	CASSLMTRTDTQYF
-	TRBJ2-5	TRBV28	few	TGTGCCAGCAGTCAAGACATTTCGGCTCCGGGGACCCAGTACTTC	CASSQDISAPGTQYF
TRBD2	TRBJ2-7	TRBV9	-	TGTGCCAGCAGCGTCCTAGCGGGAGATGAGCAGTACTTC	CASSVLAGDEQYF
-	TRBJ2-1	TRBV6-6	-	TGTGCCAGCAGTCATCTAGTCGGGACTCGCAAACCCAATGAGCAGTTCTTC	CASSHLVGTRKPNEQFF
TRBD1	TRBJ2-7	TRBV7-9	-	TGTGCCAGCAGCTTCTGGTACAGGGGCGCCTACGAGCAGTACTTC	CASSFWYRGAYEQYF
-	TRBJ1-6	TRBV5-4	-	TGTGCCAGCAGCAGCCGACAAGAGAGACATTCACCCCTCCACTTT	CASSSRQERHSPLHF
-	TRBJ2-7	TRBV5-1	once	TGCGCCAGCAGCTTATACACCCCCTACGAGCAGTACTTC	CASSLYTPYEQYF
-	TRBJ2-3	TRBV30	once	TGTGCCTGGAGTGGGACGCTTACTAGCACAGATACGCAGTATTTT	CAWSGTLTSTDTQYF